Included here is one TCR beta chain sequence, with context. What it binds is unknown. These data are taken from a study of stem cell transplantation in POMP-related autoinflammatory disease. General study findings and limits: In patients with PRAID, every analyzed T-cell subset tended to show lower diversity and higher clonality. Fewer unique TRB V-J gene pairings were identified in patients with PRAID.

Here immunoSEQ multiplex PCR was the method, and the copy in TCRdb shows in-frame clones only, minus some. Here the sample spans some 9,900 clones, about four fifths being singletons. The length of the CDR3 is 16 residues. V lost 4 bases to trimming and J lost 5 bases; unmatched junction nucleotides: 14. The germline CDR1 and CDR2 sequences are SGHRS and YFSETQ. This clonotype was obtained from a human patient with POMP-related autoinflammation and immune dysregulation (PRAID). Some T cells may originate from the graft donor. Sequenced here: CD4+ T cells from PBMCs, sampled after stem cell transplantation. V usage is TRBV5-1 and J usage is TRBJ2-7; 8 bases agree with TRBD2. CDR3 DNA: TGCGCCAGCAGCCGAAGAGTGAGCGGGAGTCTCAACGAGCAGTACTTC. As protein: CASSRRVSGSLNEQYF.